Listed below are T cell receptor beta chains from one sample, sequenced in a study of blood T cell repertoires in COVID-19. Here immunoSEQ multiplex PCR was the method, and the copy in TCRdb shows in-frame clones only, minus some. The sample lists 230,000 or so clones; roughly 85% were seen once. The sample comprised PBMCs or T cells enriched from blood (not recorded which). The source is a woman between 40 and 55 years old with acute COVID-19. Each CDR3 is given with its conserved first and last residue. The D gene is left open where the match is weak. Size tells how often a clone was seen (once, few, many) or the class of an expanded clone, and some rows leave it out.

V gene	D gene	clone size	J gene	CDR3 DNA	CDR3 protein
TRBV2	NA	NA	TRBJ1-1	TGTGCCAGCACTCCGGTTATGAACACTGAAGCTTTCTTT	CASTPVMNTEAFF
TRBV7-8	NA	NA	TRBJ2-4	TGTGCCAGCAGCTTAGCCGTCGGGGTAGCCAAAAACATTCAGTACTTC	CASSLAVGVAKNIQYF
TRBV4-1	NA	NA	TRBJ2-3	TGCGCCAGCAGCCAGGGGGACACCCACACAGATACGCAGTATTTT	CASSQGDTHTDTQYF
TRBV10-3	NA	NA	TRBJ2-5	TGTGCCATCAGTGAGCTAGCCGATGAGACCCAGTACTTC	CAISELADETQYF
TRBV19	TRBD1	NA	TRBJ1-2	TGTGCCAGTATCGGGGACAGGGGTCTGAAAGGCTACACCTTC	CASIGDRGLKGYTF
TRBV2	NA	once	TRBJ1-3	TGTGCCAGCCGGTCGGGAAACTCTGGAAACACCATATATTTT	CASRSGNSGNTIYF
TRBV3-1/TRBV3-2	NA	few	TRBJ1-2	TGTGCCAGCAGCCAAGCGTCCGGGGGCTATGGCTACACCTTC	CASSQASGGYGYTF
TRBV7-9	NA	NA	TRBJ2-2	TGTGCCCGCGAGAACACCGGGGAGCTGTTTTTT	CARENTGELFF
TRBV19	TRBD1	NA	TRBJ1-5	TGTGCCAGTACCTCGACAGGGGGCTTGGAACTACAGCCCCAGCATTTT	CASTSTGGLELQPQHF
TRBV7-9	NA	NA	TRBJ2-5	TGTGCCAGCACCGGATCAGGGGAGACCCAGTACTTC	CASTGSGETQYF
TRBV9	TRBD1	NA	TRBJ1-1	TGTGCCAGCAGCGTAGCAGACAGGGGGAACGTCGCTTTCTTT	CASSVADRGNVAFF